The present entry profiles one T cell receptor (beta chain) with its context. The sample originates from a study of T-cell reconstitution after alpha-beta-depleted transplantation in children. It was with unique molecular identifiers that the TCRbeta library was prepared. TCRdb redid the calling of the PCR reads with MiXCR, one entry per CDR3 protein. The sample contains about 980,000 distinct CDR3 sequences, roughly 31% of which appear only once. V gave up 3 bases and J gave up 3 bases, with 15 bases separating them. The CDR3 length is 15 residues. This sequence originates from a boy under three years old who had a stem cell transplant for SCID, so the T cells may come from the graft donor. The sequences come from PBMCs, mostly from graft donor cells, collected 360 days after TCRalphabeta/CD19-depleted stem cell transplant. V and J are TRBV12-3 or TRBV12-4 and TRBJ2-7; D is unclear. CDR3 amino acids: CASSFRSWDIYEQYF. In DNA form, the CDR3 reads TGTGCCAGCAGTTTCCGGAGCTGGGATATCTACGAGCAGTACTTC.